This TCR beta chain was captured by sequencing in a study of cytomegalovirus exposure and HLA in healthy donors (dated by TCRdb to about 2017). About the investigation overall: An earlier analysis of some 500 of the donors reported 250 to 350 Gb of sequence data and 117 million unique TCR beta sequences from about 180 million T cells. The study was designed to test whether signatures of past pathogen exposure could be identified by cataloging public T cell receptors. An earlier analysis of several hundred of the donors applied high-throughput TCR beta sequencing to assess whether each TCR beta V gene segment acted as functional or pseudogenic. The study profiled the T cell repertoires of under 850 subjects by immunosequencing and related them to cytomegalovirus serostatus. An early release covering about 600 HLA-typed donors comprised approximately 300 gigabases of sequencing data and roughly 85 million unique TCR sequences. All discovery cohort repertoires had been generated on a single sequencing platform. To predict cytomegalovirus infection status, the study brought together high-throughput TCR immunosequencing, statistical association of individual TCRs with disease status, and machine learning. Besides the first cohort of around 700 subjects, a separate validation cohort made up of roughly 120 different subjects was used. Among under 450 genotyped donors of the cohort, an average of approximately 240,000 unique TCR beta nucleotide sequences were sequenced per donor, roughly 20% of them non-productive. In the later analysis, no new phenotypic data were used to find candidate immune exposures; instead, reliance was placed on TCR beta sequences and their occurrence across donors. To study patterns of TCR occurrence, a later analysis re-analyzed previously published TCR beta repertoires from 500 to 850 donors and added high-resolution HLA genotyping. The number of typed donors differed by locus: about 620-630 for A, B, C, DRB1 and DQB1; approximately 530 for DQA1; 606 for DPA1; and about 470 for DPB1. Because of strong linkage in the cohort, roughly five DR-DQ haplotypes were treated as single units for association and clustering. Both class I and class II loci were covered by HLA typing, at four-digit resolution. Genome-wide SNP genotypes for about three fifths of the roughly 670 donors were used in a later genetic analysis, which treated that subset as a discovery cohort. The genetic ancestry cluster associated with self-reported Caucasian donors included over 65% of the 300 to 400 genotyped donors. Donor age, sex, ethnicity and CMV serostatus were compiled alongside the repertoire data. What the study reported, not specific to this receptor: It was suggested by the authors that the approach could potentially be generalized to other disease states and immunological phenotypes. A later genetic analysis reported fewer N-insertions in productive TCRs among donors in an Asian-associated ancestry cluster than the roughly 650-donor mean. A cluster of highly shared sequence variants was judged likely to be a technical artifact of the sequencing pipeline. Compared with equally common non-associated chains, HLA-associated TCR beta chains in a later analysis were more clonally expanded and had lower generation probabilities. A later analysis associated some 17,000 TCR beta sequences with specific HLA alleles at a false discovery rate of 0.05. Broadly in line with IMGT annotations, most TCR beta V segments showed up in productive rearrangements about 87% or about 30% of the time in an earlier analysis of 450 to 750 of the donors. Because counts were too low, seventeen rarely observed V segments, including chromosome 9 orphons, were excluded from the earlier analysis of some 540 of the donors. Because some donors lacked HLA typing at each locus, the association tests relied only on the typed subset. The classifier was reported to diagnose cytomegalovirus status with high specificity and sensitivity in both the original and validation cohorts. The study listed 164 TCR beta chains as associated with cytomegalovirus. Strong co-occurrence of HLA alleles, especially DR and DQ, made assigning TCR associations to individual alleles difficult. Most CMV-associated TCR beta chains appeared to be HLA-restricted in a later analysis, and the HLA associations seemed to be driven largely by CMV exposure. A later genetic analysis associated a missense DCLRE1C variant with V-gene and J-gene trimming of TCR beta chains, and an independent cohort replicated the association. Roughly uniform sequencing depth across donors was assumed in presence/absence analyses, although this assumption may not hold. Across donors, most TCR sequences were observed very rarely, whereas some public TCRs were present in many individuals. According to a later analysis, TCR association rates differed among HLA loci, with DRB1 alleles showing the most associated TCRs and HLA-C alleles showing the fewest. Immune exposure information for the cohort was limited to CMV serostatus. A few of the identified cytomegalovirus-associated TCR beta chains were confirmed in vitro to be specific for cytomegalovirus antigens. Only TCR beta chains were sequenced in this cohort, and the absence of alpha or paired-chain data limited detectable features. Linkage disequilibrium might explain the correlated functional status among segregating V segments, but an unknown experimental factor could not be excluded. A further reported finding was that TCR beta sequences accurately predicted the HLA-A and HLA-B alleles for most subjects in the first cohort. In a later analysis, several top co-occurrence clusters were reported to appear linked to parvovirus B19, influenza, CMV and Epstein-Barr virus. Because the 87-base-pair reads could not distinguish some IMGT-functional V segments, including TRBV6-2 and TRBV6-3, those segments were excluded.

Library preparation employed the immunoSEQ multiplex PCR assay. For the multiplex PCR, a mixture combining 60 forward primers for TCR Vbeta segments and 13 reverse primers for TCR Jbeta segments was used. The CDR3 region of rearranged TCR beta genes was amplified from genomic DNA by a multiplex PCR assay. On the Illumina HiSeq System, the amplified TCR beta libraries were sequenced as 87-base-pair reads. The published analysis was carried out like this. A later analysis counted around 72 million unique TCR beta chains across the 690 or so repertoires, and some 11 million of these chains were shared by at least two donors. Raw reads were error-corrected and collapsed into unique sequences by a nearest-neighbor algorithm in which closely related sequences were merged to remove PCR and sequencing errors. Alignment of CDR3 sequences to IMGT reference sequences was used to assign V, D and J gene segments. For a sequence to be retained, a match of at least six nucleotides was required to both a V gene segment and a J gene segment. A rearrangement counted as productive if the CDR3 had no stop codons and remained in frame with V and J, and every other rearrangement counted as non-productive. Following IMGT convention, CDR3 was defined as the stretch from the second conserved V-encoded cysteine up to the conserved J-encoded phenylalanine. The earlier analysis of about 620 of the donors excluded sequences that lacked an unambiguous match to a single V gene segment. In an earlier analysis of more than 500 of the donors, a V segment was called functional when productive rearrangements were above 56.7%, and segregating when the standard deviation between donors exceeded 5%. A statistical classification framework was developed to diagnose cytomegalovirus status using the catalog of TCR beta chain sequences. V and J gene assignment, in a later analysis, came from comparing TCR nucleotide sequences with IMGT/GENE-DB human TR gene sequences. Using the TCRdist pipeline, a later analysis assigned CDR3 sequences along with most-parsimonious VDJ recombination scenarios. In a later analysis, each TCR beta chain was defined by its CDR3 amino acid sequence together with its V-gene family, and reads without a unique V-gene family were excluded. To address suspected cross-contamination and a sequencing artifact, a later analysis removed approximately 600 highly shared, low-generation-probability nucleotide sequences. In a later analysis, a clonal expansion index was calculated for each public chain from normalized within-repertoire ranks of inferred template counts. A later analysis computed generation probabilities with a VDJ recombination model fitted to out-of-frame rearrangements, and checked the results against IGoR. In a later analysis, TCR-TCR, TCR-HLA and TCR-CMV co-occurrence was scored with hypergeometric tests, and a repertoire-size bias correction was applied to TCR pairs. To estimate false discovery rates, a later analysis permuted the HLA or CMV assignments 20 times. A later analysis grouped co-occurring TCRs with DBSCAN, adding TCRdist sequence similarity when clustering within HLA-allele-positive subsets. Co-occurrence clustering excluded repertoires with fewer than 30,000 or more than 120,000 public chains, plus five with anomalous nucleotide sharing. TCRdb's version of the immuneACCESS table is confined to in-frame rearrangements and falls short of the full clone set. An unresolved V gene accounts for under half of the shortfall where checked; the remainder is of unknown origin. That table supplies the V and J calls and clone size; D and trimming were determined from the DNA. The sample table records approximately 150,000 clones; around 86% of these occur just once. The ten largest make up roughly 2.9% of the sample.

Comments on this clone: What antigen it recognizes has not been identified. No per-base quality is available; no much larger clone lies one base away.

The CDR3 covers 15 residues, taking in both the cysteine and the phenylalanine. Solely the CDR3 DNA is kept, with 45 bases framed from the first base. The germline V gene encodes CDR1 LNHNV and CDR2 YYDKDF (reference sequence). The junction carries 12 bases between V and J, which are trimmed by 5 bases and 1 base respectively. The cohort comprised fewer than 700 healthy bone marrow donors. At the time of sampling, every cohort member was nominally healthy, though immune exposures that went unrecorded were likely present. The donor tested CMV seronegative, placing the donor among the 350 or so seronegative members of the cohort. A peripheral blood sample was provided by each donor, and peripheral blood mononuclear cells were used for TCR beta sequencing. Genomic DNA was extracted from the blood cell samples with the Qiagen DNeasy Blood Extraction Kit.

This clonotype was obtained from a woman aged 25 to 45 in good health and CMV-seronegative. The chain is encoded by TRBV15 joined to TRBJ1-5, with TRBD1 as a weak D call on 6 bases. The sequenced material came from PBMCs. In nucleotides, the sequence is TGTGCCACCAGCCTTACCACAGGGAGCAATCAGCCCCAGCATTTT. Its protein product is CATSLTTGSNQPQHF.